The 26 T cell receptor beta chains reported below all come from one sample, sequenced in a study of blood T cell repertoires in COVID-19 (dated by TCRdb to the early 2020s). The method behind the library was the immunoSEQ multiplex PCR assay. Drawn from immuneACCESS, this table holds only the in-frame rearrangements with V and J called that TCRdb kept. Clones are partly lost; checked studies trace under half to an unresolved V gene and leave the rest unexplained. This sample gives 40,000 to 55,000 clones in total; over 85% of them show up just once. The biggest ten clones account for 28% of the sample. Sequenced input: peripheral blood. The receptor source for this set is a woman aged 80 or older with acute or convalescent COVID-19.

This clone was counted only a few times. This chain connects TRBV6-5 to TRBJ2-1; possibly TRBD1 for D (6 bases). Germline CDR1 is MNHEY and CDR2 is SVGAGI. Trimming took 2 bases from V and 5 from J, leaving 16 bases between them. The CDR3 totals 16 residues. DNA for the CDR3: TGTGCCAGCAGTTACGTCTCAGGACAGAGCCACAATGAGCAGTTCTTC. Protein product: CASSYVSGQSHNEQFF.

The chain combines TRBV6-5 with TRBJ2-3; TRBD1 agrees at 8 bases. The germline V gene has CDR1 MNHEY and CDR2 SVGAGI. The CDR3 extends over 13 amino acids. With V trimmed by 8 bases and J by 5 bases, 6 bases remained unmatched. The CDR3 DNA is TGTGCCAGCCGCGGACAGGGTCAAGATACGCAGTATTTT. Translated, it gives CASRGQGQDTQYF.

V and J are TRBV18 and TRBJ1-5, with D perhaps matching TRBD1 (5 bases). This CDR3 region has 13 residues. CDR1 and CDR2 from the germline V gene are KGHSH and LQKENI. The V gene lost 3 bases and the J gene lost 2 bases, with 5 bases spanning the gap. The DNA for the CDR3 is TGTGCCAGCTCACCGGGGCGCAATCAGCCCCAGCATTTT. This sequence encodes CASSPGRNQPQHF.

The chain links TRBV19 to TRBJ1-5; D is possibly TRBD1 (6 bases). The CDR3 has 18 amino acids. V was pared by 8 bases and J by 1 base, with 24 bases between. CDR1 is LNHDA, CDR2 SQIVND, per germline (reference sequence). The DNA for the CDR3 is TGTGCCAGTCTGTTACATATGCCCTACAGGGAGAGCAATCAGCCCCAGCATTTT. Its protein product is CASLLHMPYRESNQPQHF. The full variable domain, completed using reference TRBV19 and TRBJ1-5, is DGGITQSPKYLFRKEGQNVTLSCEQNLNHDAMYWYRQDPGQGLRLIYYSQIVNDFQKGDIAEGYSVSREKKESFPLTVTSAQKNPTAFYLCASLLHMPYRESNQPQHFGDGTRLSIL.

The genes are TRBV6-1 and TRBJ1-5; the D gene is possibly TRBD1 (5 bases). The CDR3 runs 16 residues. Trimming removed 3 bases from V and 2 bases from J, with 14 bases in between. Germline V lookup: CDR1 MNHNS, CDR2 SASEGT. CDR3 sequence: CASSERQPNRNQPQHF. The DNA for the CDR3 is TGTGCCAGCAGTGAGCGACAGCCGAACCGCAATCAGCCCCAGCATTTT.

This clone was seen a handful of times. V usage is TRBV6-1 and J usage is TRBJ1-2, with D possibly being TRBD1 (6 bases). Trimming shortened V by 3 bases and J by 8 bases, and 22 bases separated the two germline ends. The CDR3 totals 16 residues. Germline CDR1 is MNHNS and CDR2 is SASEGT. The CDR3 is CASSDLRPTGLGGYTF. Written as DNA, the CDR3 is TGTGCCAGCAGTGATTTAAGGCCTACAGGGCTAGGGGGCTACACCTTC.

This chain connects TRBV7-2 to TRBJ2-2; TRBD1 agrees at 7 bases. CDR1 and CDR2 (germline): SGHTA, FQGNSA. V shed 4 bases, J shed 6 bases, and the junction held 5 bases outside the gene matches. This CDR3 has 14 amino acids. CDR3 DNA: TGTGCCAGCAGCTCGGGACAGCCCGCCGGGGAGCTGTTTTTT. Its protein is CASSSGQPAGELFF.

V is TRBV24-1 and J is TRBJ1-5; no clear D gene. This CDR3 is 12 amino acids long. Between the trimmed V and J ends, which lost 5 bases and 1 base, there was a span of 2 bases. Germline-derived CDR1 and CDR2 are KGHDR and SFDVKD. CDR3 DNA: TGTGCCACCAGTGCGAGCAATCAGCCCCAGCATTTT. Protein sequence: CATSASNQPQHF.

The chain carries TRBV7-6 and TRBJ2-1; 7 nucleotides match TRBD2. Trimming at V came to 0 bases and at J to 8 bases, leaving 7 bases not matched to a gene. The CDR3 length is 15 residues. Germline CDR1 SGHVS, CDR2 FNYEAQ. The CDR3 bases are TGTGCCAGCAGCTTAGCTGGCGGGGGAGGCGATGAGCAGTTCTTC. It encodes CASSLAGGGGDEQFF.

The chain links TRBV7-9 to TRBJ2-3, with D hard to call. This CDR3 region has 14 residues. CDR1 is SEHNR, CDR2 FQNEAQ, per germline (reference sequence). V gave up 1 base and J gave up 4 bases, with 9 bases separating them. The CDR3 DNA follows: TGTGCCAGCAGCTTAGAGCAGGTCCCAGATACGCAGTATTTT. This gives the protein CASSLEQVPDTQYF. Complete variable domain (other parts from reference TRBV7-9 and TRBJ2-3): DTGVSQNPRHKITKRGQNVTFRCDPISEHNRLYWYRQTLGQGPEFLTYFQNEAQLEKSRLLSDRFSAERPKGSFSTLEIQRTEQGDSAMYLCASSLEQVPDTQYFGPGTRLTVL.

The V gene is TRBV28, the J gene TRBJ2-4; 8 nucleotides align to TRBD1. Looked up from germline, CDR1 is MDHEN and CDR2 is SYDVKM. CDR3 length equals 15 residues. Trimming removed 6 bases from V and 0 bases from J; junction bases left unmatched: 4. DNA for the CDR3: TGTGCCAGCAGCGATCAGGGGGCAGCCAAAAACATTCAGTACTTC. It is translated as CASSDQGAAKNIQYF.

V usage is TRBV2 and J usage is TRBJ2-2; D might be TRBD1 (6 bases). The CDR3 has 14 amino acids. V shed 7 bases and J shed 1 base, with 10 bases lying between them. Per germline, CDR1 SNHLY and CDR2 FYNNEI. The CDR3 DNA sequence: TGTGCCAGCAAGCCGGGACAGAACACCGGGGAGCTGTTTTTT. Translation gives CASKPGQNTGELFF.

The V gene is TRBV19, the J gene TRBJ1-5; D may be TRBD1 (5 bases). The CDR3 loop spans 14 amino acids. Trimming shortened V by 6 bases and J by 3 bases, and 12 bases separated the two germline ends. CDR1 is LNHDA, CDR2 SQIVND, per germline (reference sequence). CDR3 sequence: CASRGGRDNQPQHF. CDR3 bases: TGTGCCAGTAGGGGGGGGAGGGACAATCAGCCCCAGCATTTT.

This chain uses TRBV19 with TRBJ2-5; D may be TRBD2 (6 bases). Germline values: CDR1 LNHDA, CDR2 SQIVND (reference sequence). CDR3 size: 13 residues. V dropped 3 bases and J dropped 10 bases, with 15 bases sitting between them. Here the CDR3 reads CASSIREIGHQYF. CDR3 coding DNA: TGTGCCAGTAGTATTCGGGAGATCGGGCACCAGTACTTC.

V usage is TRBV2 and J usage is TRBJ1-3; weak D call: TRBD1 (5 bases). In germline, CDR1 is SNHLY, CDR2 FYNNEI. CDR3 length: 14 residues. V shed 2 bases and J shed 4 bases, with 9 bases lying between them. The CDR3 region is CASSESGAGNTIYF. As DNA, the CDR3 is TGTGCCAGCAGTGAAAGTGGGGCAGGAAACACCATATATTTT.

CDR3 nucleotides: TGTGCCAGCAGTGCTAATAGCGGGGGGGCCGGGGAGCTGTTTTTT. It specifies CASSANSGGAGELFF. This sequence joins TRBV2 and TRBJ2-2; 11 bases map to TRBD2. Germline assignment: CDR1 SNHLY and CDR2 FYNNEI. The CDR3 is 15 residues long. Trimming cost V 4 bases and J 6 bases; bases outside gene matches: 4.

V is TRBV5-1 and J is TRBJ2-3; 7 nucleotides align to TRBD2. CDR3 length: 15 residues. V lost 1 base and J lost 2; bases outside the gene matches: 4. Germline V gives CDR1 SGHRS, CDR2 YFSETQ. The CDR3 region is CASSLNGGSTDTQYF. The CDR3 nucleotides are TGCGCCAGCAGCTTGAACGGGGGGTCCACAGATACGCAGTATTTT.

The rearrangement links TRBV19 to TRBJ2-2; D gene unclear. The CDR3 has 12 residues. V lost 4 bases to trimming and J lost 6 bases, with 6 bases between them. The germline CDR1 and CDR2 sequences are LNHDA and SQIVND (reference sequence). The CDR3 DNA follows: TGTGCCAGTAGTACCCTCTCCGGGGAGCTGTTTTTT. Its translation is CASSTLSGELFF.

The chain links TRBV11-2 to TRBJ2-1; D is possibly TRBD1 (6 bases). V lost 1 base to trimming and J lost 9 bases, with 19 bases between them. This CDR3 has 16 amino acids. CDR1 is SGHAT, CDR2 FQNNGV, per germline. The CDR3, as DNA: TGTGCCAGCAGCTTAGTAGGGGGTTCCCAACGCGGTGAGCAGTTCTTC. Its translation: CASSLVGGSQRGEQFF. Complete variable domain (other parts from reference TRBV11-2 and TRBJ2-1): EAGVAQSPRYKIIEKRQSVAFWCNPISGHATLYWYQQILGQGPKLLIQFQNNGVVDDSQLPKDRFSAERLKGVDSTLKIQPAKLEDSAVYLCASSLVGGSQRGEQFFGPGTRLTVL.

The CDR3 spells CASSYLALNTEAFF. CDR3 in DNA: TGTGCCAGCAGTTACTTGGCACTGAACACTGAAGCTTTCTTT. The chain recombines TRBV6-5 with TRBJ1-1; the D is unclear. The CDR3 has 14 amino acids. The V and J ends lost 1 base and 0 bases respectively, with 6 bases between them. From germline, CDR1 is MNHEY and CDR2 SVGAGI.

The chain combines TRBV6-5 with TRBJ2-1; tentatively, D is TRBD1 (6 bases). The V gene's germline CDR1 is MNHEY and CDR2 SVGAGI. This CDR3 comprises 12 residues. V lost 6 bases to trimming and J lost 4 bases, with 7 bases between them. CDR3 nucleotide sequence: TGTGCCAGCAGGGACAGTTACAATGAGCAGTTCTTC. This sequence encodes CASRDSYNEQFF.

V gene TRBV3-1 (or the pseudogene TRBV3-2) combines with J gene TRBJ2-3; TRBD2 aligns across 9 bases. The V and J ends lost 7 bases and 4 bases, in that order; junction bases with no gene match: 12. Germline V gene lookup returns CDR1 LGHDT and CDR2 YNNKEL (reference sequence). The CDR3 runs to 16 residues. The CDR3 DNA follows: TGTGCCAGCAAGTCGGGAGGCGGGGGGGCCGCAGATACGCAGTATTTT. It encodes CASKSGGGGAADTQYF.

The V gene is TRBV19, the J gene TRBJ1-2, with 7 nucleotides matching TRBD1. The length of the CDR3 is 14 residues. CDR1 and CDR2 (germline): LNHDA, SQIVND (reference sequence). V shed 6 bases and J 8 bases; nucleotides not matched to a gene: 12. This chain's CDR3 is CASSGQVSSRGYTF. The CDR3 DNA reads TGTGCCAGTAGCGGACAGGTCTCGTCTCGGGGCTACACCTTC.

The chain combines TRBV28 with TRBJ2-5; 7 bases fit TRBD2. CDR3 length equals 14 residues. Germline V gives CDR1 MDHEN, CDR2 SYDVKM. Trimming took 8 bases from V and 4 from J; bases not matched to a gene: 10. The CDR3 nucleotides read TGTGCCAGCGGCTCGCCAGCGGGGAGAGAGACCCAGTACTTC. Translating gives CASGSPAGRETQYF.

The chain links TRBV12-3 or TRBV12-4 to TRBJ1-2, with D hard to call. Trimming took 7 bases from V and 7 from J, leaving 16 bases between them. CDR3 length: 13 residues. CDR3 coding DNA: TGTGCCAGCACCCCCCCGGGGTTTAGTGGCTACACCTTC. Protein sequence: CASTPPGFSGYTF.

In its sample, this clone was seen a few times. The rearrangement uses TRBV25-1 and TRBJ1-1, with D perhaps matching TRBD1 (6 bases). The CDR3 consists of 13 residues. Looked up from germline, CDR1 is MGHDK and CDR2 is SYGVNS. Between the trimmed V and J ends, which lost 11 bases and 1 base, there was a span of 14 bases. The CDR3 loop is CAAQGLENTEAFF. The CDR3, as DNA: TGTGCCGCCCAGGGGTTAGAGAACACTGAAGCTTTCTTT.